Listed below are T cell receptor beta chains from one sample, sequenced in a study of regulatory T cells in long-lasting Graves disease. TCRdb independently ran MiXCR on the multiplex PCR reads; one entry per CDR3 protein. The sample lists some 430,000 distinct CDR3 sequences; about a fifth were seen once. The material sequenced was peripheral blood mononuclear cells (PBMCs), taken when the disease was refractory, from a patient treated with antithyroid drugs. These receptors came from a female donor with Graves disease. Both conserved end residues are part of each CDR3. A D gene is named only where the DNA matches it firmly. Where a row states a size, it is once, few, many or the class of an expanded clone; other rows omit it.

j_call: TRBJ2-7; cdr3_length: 12; v_call: TRBV30; d_call: NA; clone_size: few; cdr3_aa: CAWIVSPYEQYF; cdr3_nt: TGTGCCTGGATAGTTAGCCCCTACGAGCAGTACTTC
j_call: TRBJ2-2; cdr3_length: 15; v_call: TRBV9; d_call: TRBD1; clone_size: NA; cdr3_aa: CASGRPGQGTGELFF; cdr3_nt: TGTGCCAGCGGCCGACCGGGACAGGGCACCGGGGAGCTGTTTTTT
j_call: TRBJ1-5; cdr3_length: 16; v_call: TRBV10-3; d_call: TRBD1; clone_size: few; cdr3_aa: CAISLGQGGSNQPQHF; cdr3_nt: TGTGCCATCAGCCTGGGACAGGGGGGGAGCAATCAGCCCCAGCATTTT
j_call: TRBJ2-5; cdr3_length: 14; v_call: TRBV5-6; d_call: NA; clone_size: NA; cdr3_aa: CASSLWGPGETQYF; cdr3_nt: TGTGCCAGCAGCTTATGGGGACCCGGGGAGACCCAGTACTTC
j_call: TRBJ2-5; cdr3_length: 10; v_call: TRBV20-1; d_call: NA; clone_size: many; cdr3_aa: CSARQETQYF; cdr3_nt: TGCAGTGCTAGGCAAGAGACCCAGTACTTC
j_call: TRBJ2-1; cdr3_length: 15; v_call: TRBV20-1; d_call: TRBD2; clone_size: once; cdr3_aa: CSAREAGGYYNEQFF; cdr3_nt: TGCAGTGCTAGAGAGGCGGGAGGGTACTACAATGAGCAGTTCTTC
j_call: TRBJ1-5; cdr3_length: 14; v_call: TRBV19; d_call: NA; clone_size: few; cdr3_aa: CASSQRGGTQPQHF; cdr3_nt: TGTGCCAGTAGTCAAAGGGGGGGGACCCAGCCCCAGCATTTT
j_call: TRBJ2-5; cdr3_length: 15; v_call: TRBV7-2; d_call: NA; clone_size: few; cdr3_aa: CASSPQAHPQETQYF; cdr3_nt: TGTGCCAGCAGCCCCCAGGCACACCCCCAAGAGACCCAGTACTTC
j_call: TRBJ2-6; cdr3_length: 16; v_call: TRBV28; d_call: NA; clone_size: NA; cdr3_aa: CASSLPDRSGANVPTF; cdr3_nt: TGTGCCAGCAGTTTACCCGACAGGTCTGGGGCCAACGTCCCGACTTTC
j_call: TRBJ2-7; cdr3_length: 15; v_call: TRBV20-1; d_call: TRBD2; clone_size: NA; cdr3_aa: CSAPTGTSGTYEQYF; cdr3_nt: TGCAGTGCTCCGACCGGGACTAGCGGTACCTACGAGCAGTACTTC
j_call: TRBJ1-3; cdr3_length: 13; v_call: TRBV12-3/TRBV12-4; d_call: NA; clone_size: many; cdr3_aa: CASSLAAGNTIYF; cdr3_nt: TGTGCCAGCAGTTTAGCCGCTGGAAACACCATATATTTT
j_call: TRBJ2-6; cdr3_length: 19; v_call: TRBV14; d_call: NA; clone_size: NA; cdr3_aa: CASSQDPTRPSSGANVLTF; cdr3_nt: TGTGCCAGCAGCCAAGATCCGACAAGACCCTCCTCTGGGGCCAACGTCCTGACTTTC
j_call: TRBJ2-7; cdr3_length: 14; v_call: TRBV11-2; d_call: TRBD2; clone_size: many; cdr3_aa: CASSSSGTSSEQYF; cdr3_nt: TGTGCCAGCAGCTCTTCCGGGACTAGCTCCGAGCAGTACTTC
j_call: TRBJ1-1; cdr3_length: 13; v_call: TRBV5-1; d_call: TRBD1; clone_size: NA; cdr3_aa: CASRTGVNTEAFF; cdr3_nt: TGCGCCTCTCGGACAGGGGTGAACACTGAAGCTTTCTTT
j_call: TRBJ2-5; cdr3_length: 13; v_call: TRBV12-3/TRBV12-4; d_call: NA; clone_size: NA; cdr3_aa: CASSGAAQETQYF; cdr3_nt: TGTGCCAGCAGTGGGGCAGCACAGGAGACCCAGTACTTC
j_call: TRBJ2-5; cdr3_length: 14; v_call: TRBV6-5; d_call: TRBD1; clone_size: many; cdr3_aa: CASSYAGQVETQYF; cdr3_nt: TGTGCCAGCAGTTACGCCGGACAGGTGGAGACCCAGTACTTC
j_call: TRBJ2-2; cdr3_length: 15; v_call: TRBV3-1; d_call: TRBD1; clone_size: NA; cdr3_aa: CASSPPRGLNGELFF; cdr3_nt: TGTGCCAGCAGCCCCCCCAGGGGGCTTAACGGGGAGCTGTTTTTT
j_call: TRBJ2-7; cdr3_length: 13; v_call: TRBV6-5; d_call: NA; clone_size: many; cdr3_aa: CASSYPDNYEQYF; cdr3_nt: TGTGCCAGCAGTTACCCAGACAACTACGAGCAGTACTTC
j_call: TRBJ1-2; cdr3_length: 17; v_call: TRBV9; d_call: NA; clone_size: few; cdr3_aa: CASSLTEGGVRGGGYTF; cdr3_nt: TGTGCCAGCAGCCTAACAGAAGGGGGGGTGCGCGGAGGAGGCTACACCTTC
j_call: TRBJ2-3; cdr3_length: 12; v_call: TRBV24-1; d_call: NA; clone_size: NA; cdr3_aa: CATSGDGDTQYF; cdr3_nt: TGCGCCACCAGTGGCGATGGGGATACGCAGTATTTT
j_call: TRBJ2-2; cdr3_length: 14; v_call: TRBV2; d_call: TRBD2; clone_size: many; cdr3_aa: CASGTSGNTGELFF; cdr3_nt: TGTGCCAGTGGGACTAGCGGGAACACCGGGGAGCTGTTTTTT
j_call: TRBJ2-7; cdr3_length: 14; v_call: TRBV7-9; d_call: NA; clone_size: NA; cdr3_aa: CASSLGQTPYEQYF; cdr3_nt: TGTGCCAGCAGCCTCGGACAGACCCCCTACGAGCAGTACTTC
j_call: TRBJ2-5; cdr3_length: 16; v_call: TRBV19; d_call: NA; clone_size: few; cdr3_aa: CASSAQGGGRLETQYF; cdr3_nt: TGTGCCAGTAGTGCCCAGGGGGGTGGAAGATTAGAGACCCAGTACTTC
j_call: TRBJ2-7; cdr3_length: 15; v_call: TRBV28; d_call: NA; clone_size: many; cdr3_aa: CASRLFQGLSQEQYF; cdr3_nt: TGTGCCAGCAGACTATTCCAAGGACTGAGCCAGGAGCAGTACTTC
j_call: TRBJ1-2; cdr3_length: 16; v_call: TRBV30; d_call: TRBD1; clone_size: few; cdr3_aa: CAWSPYQGQGMSGYTF; cdr3_nt: TGTGCCTGGAGTCCATACCAGGGACAGGGGATGTCTGGCTACACCTTC
j_call: TRBJ1-1; cdr3_length: 14; v_call: TRBV19; d_call: NA; clone_size: few; cdr3_aa: CASSILVETTEAFF; cdr3_nt: TGTGCCAGTAGTATATTGGTAGAGACCACTGAGGCTTTCTTT
j_call: TRBJ1-1; cdr3_length: 13; v_call: TRBV12-3/TRBV12-4; d_call: NA; clone_size: many; cdr3_aa: CATHPQGNTEAFF; cdr3_nt: TGTGCCACTCACCCCCAGGGGAACACTGAAGCTTTCTTT
j_call: TRBJ2-5; cdr3_length: 13; v_call: TRBV6-2/TRBV6-3; d_call: TRBD2; clone_size: NA; cdr3_aa: CASSYREAQTQYF; cdr3_nt: TGTGCCAGCAGTTATCGGGAGGCACAGACCCAGTACTTC
j_call: TRBJ1-1; cdr3_length: 16; v_call: TRBV27; d_call: NA; clone_size: many; cdr3_aa: CASSLIIPIRNTEAFF; cdr3_nt: TGTGCCAGCAGTTTAATCATCCCAATCCGGAACACTGAAGCTTTCTTT
j_call: TRBJ1-1; cdr3_length: 11; v_call: TRBV7-9; d_call: NA; clone_size: few; cdr3_aa: CASSPPGIAFF; cdr3_nt: TGTGCCAGCAGCCCCCCAGGTATAGCTTTCTTT
j_call: TRBJ2-2; cdr3_length: 20; v_call: TRBV15; d_call: TRBD2; clone_size: many; cdr3_aa: CATQPSYGTSGRRDTGELFF; cdr3_nt: TGTGCCACCCAACCATCTTACGGGACTAGCGGGAGGCGGGACACCGGGGAGCTGTTTTTT
j_call: TRBJ2-5; cdr3_length: 15; v_call: TRBV4-1; d_call: NA; clone_size: few; cdr3_aa: CASSQEIQRGETQYF; cdr3_nt: TGCGCCAGCAGCCAAGAGATCCAGCGAGGGGAGACCCAGTACTTC
j_call: TRBJ1-1; cdr3_length: 19; v_call: TRBV4-1; d_call: NA; clone_size: few; cdr3_aa: CASRHPGTGAHNSVTEAFF; cdr3_nt: TGCGCCAGCAGGCACCCCGGGACGGGGGCGCATAATTCAGTGACTGAAGCTTTCTTT
j_call: TRBJ1-5; cdr3_length: 14; v_call: TRBV2; d_call: NA; clone_size: many; cdr3_aa: CASRDDPGNQPQHF; cdr3_nt: TGTGCCAGCAGGGACGACCCGGGGAATCAGCCCCAGCATTTT
j_call: TRBJ2-7; cdr3_length: 15; v_call: TRBV2; d_call: NA; clone_size: many; cdr3_aa: CASSGDRERLYEQYF; cdr3_nt: TGTGCCAGCAGTGGGGATAGGGAACGCCTCTACGAGCAGTACTTC
j_call: TRBJ2-5; cdr3_length: 14; v_call: TRBV28; d_call: NA; clone_size: many; cdr3_aa: CASSLRWGEETQYF; cdr3_nt: TGTGCCAGCAGTTTAAGGTGGGGGGAGGAGACCCAGTACTTC
j_call: TRBJ2-1; cdr3_length: 16; v_call: TRBV29-1; d_call: TRBD2; clone_size: NA; cdr3_aa: CSVEAVGLAGYNEQFF; cdr3_nt: TGCAGCGTTGAAGCTGTGGGACTAGCGGGCTACAATGAGCAGTTCTTC
j_call: TRBJ2-3; cdr3_length: 16; v_call: TRBV28; d_call: NA; clone_size: NA; cdr3_aa: CASSSYGGPLADTQYF; cdr3_nt: TGTGCCAGCAGTTCCTACGGGGGCCCCCTTGCAGATACGCAGTATTTT
j_call: TRBJ1-5; cdr3_length: 14; v_call: TRBV28; d_call: TRBD1; clone_size: many; cdr3_aa: CASSLGTGHQPQHF; cdr3_nt: TGTGCCAGCAGTCTCGGGACAGGTCATCAGCCCCAGCATTTT
j_call: TRBJ2-5; cdr3_length: 14; v_call: TRBV6-2/TRBV6-3; d_call: TRBD1; clone_size: NA; cdr3_aa: CASRRDRSQETQYF; cdr3_nt: TGTGCCAGCAGACGGGACAGGTCGCAAGAGACCCAGTACTTC
j_call: TRBJ2-7; cdr3_length: 14; v_call: TRBV6-1; d_call: NA; clone_size: few; cdr3_aa: CASRGIGLSYEQYF; cdr3_nt: TGTGCCAGCAGGGGAATAGGATTAAGCTACGAGCAGTACTTC
j_call: TRBJ1-1; cdr3_length: 14; v_call: TRBV5-1; d_call: NA; clone_size: many; cdr3_aa: CASSLGGSHTEAFF; cdr3_nt: TGCGCCAGCAGCTTGGGGGGGTCTCACACTGAAGCTTTCTTT
j_call: TRBJ2-5; cdr3_length: 15; v_call: TRBV24-1; d_call: TRBD1; clone_size: many; cdr3_aa: CATSDNWDSQETQYF; cdr3_nt: TGTGCCACCAGTGACAACTGGGACAGCCAAGAGACCCAGTACTTC
j_call: TRBJ2-5; cdr3_length: 15; v_call: TRBV20-1; d_call: NA; clone_size: NA; cdr3_aa: CSAIDNGWYQETQYF; cdr3_nt: TGCAGTGCTATAGATAACGGCTGGTACCAAGAGACCCAGTACTTC
j_call: TRBJ1-4; cdr3_length: 16; v_call: TRBV6-2/TRBV6-3; d_call: NA; clone_size: many; cdr3_aa: CASSYGAGRPNEKLFF; cdr3_nt: TGTGCCAGCAGTTACGGGGCAGGGAGACCTAATGAAAAACTGTTTTTT
j_call: TRBJ2-1; cdr3_length: 19; v_call: TRBV9; d_call: TRBD2; clone_size: NA; cdr3_aa: CASSVRPSGGGKSYNEQFF; cdr3_nt: TGTGCCAGCAGCGTAAGGCCTAGCGGGGGTGGTAAGTCCTACAATGAGCAGTTCTTC
j_call: TRBJ1-2; cdr3_length: 14; v_call: TRBV12-3/TRBV12-4; d_call: TRBD1; clone_size: many; cdr3_aa: CASSLSRQGDGYTF; cdr3_nt: TGTGCCAGCAGCCTCAGCCGACAGGGTGATGGCTACACCTTC
j_call: TRBJ1-4; cdr3_length: 13; v_call: TRBV4-1; d_call: NA; clone_size: few; cdr3_aa: CASSHFLKEKLFF; cdr3_nt: TGCGCCAGCAGCCATTTCCTCAAAGAGAAACTGTTTTTT
j_call: TRBJ1-1; cdr3_length: 14; v_call: TRBV16; d_call: TRBD1; clone_size: many; cdr3_aa: CASSQAGGRTEAFF; cdr3_nt: TGTGCCAGCAGCCAGGCAGGGGGCCGCACTGAAGCTTTCTTT
j_call: TRBJ1-1; cdr3_length: 13; v_call: TRBV6-1; d_call: NA; clone_size: many; cdr3_aa: CASKDPVDTEAFF; cdr3_nt: TGTGCCAGCAAGGACCCGGTGGACACTGAAGCTTTCTTT
j_call: TRBJ1-5; cdr3_length: 15; v_call: TRBV7-8; d_call: NA; clone_size: NA; cdr3_aa: CASSPRGGVNQPQHF; cdr3_nt: TGTGCCAGCAGCCCTAGAGGTGGAGTCAATCAGCCCCAGCATTTT
j_call: TRBJ1-6; cdr3_length: 17; v_call: TRBV19; d_call: NA; clone_size: NA; cdr3_aa: CASSSTRILSYNSPLHF; cdr3_nt: TGTGCCAGTAGTTCAACTCGAATTCTCTCCTATAATTCACCCCTCCACTTT
j_call: TRBJ2-7; cdr3_length: 11; v_call: TRBV7-3; d_call: TRBD1; clone_size: few; cdr3_aa: CASSDGQEKYF; cdr3_nt: TGTGCCAGCAGCGACGGACAGGAGAAGTACTTC
j_call: TRBJ2-5; cdr3_length: 16; v_call: TRBV7-2; d_call: TRBD1; clone_size: many; cdr3_aa: CASSKMLTGGAETQYF; cdr3_nt: TGTGCCAGCAGTAAGATGCTGACAGGGGGGGCAGAGACCCAGTACTTC
j_call: TRBJ1-5; cdr3_length: 11; v_call: TRBV28; d_call: NA; clone_size: many; cdr3_aa: CASSLGKPQHF; cdr3_nt: TGTGCCAGCAGTTTGGGAAAGCCCCAGCATTTT
j_call: TRBJ1-5; cdr3_length: 16; v_call: TRBV7-9; d_call: NA; clone_size: NA; cdr3_aa: CASSSSSIGVHQPQHF; cdr3_nt: TGTGCCAGCAGCTCCAGCTCAATCGGGGTGCATCAGCCCCAGCATTTT
j_call: TRBJ1-5; cdr3_length: 16; v_call: TRBV6-1; d_call: NA; clone_size: once; cdr3_aa: CAISEPWGGRNQPQHF; cdr3_nt: TGTGCCATCAGTGAGCCATGGGGGGGGCGCAATCAGCCCCAGCATTTT
j_call: TRBJ1-2; cdr3_length: 14; v_call: TRBV5-5; d_call: NA; clone_size: NA; cdr3_aa: CASGLVAGHYGYTF; cdr3_nt: TGTGCCAGCGGCTTGGTGGCAGGGCACTATGGCTACACCTTC
j_call: TRBJ1-4; cdr3_length: 13; v_call: TRBV12-3/TRBV12-4; d_call: NA; clone_size: many; cdr3_aa: CASSLQGNEKLFF; cdr3_nt: TGTGCCAGCAGCTTACAGGGTAATGAAAAACTGTTTTTT
j_call: TRBJ2-1; cdr3_length: 14; v_call: TRBV13; d_call: NA; clone_size: NA; cdr3_aa: CASSFARGHNEQFF; cdr3_nt: TGTGCCAGCAGCTTCGCGAGGGGACACAATGAGCAGTTCTTC